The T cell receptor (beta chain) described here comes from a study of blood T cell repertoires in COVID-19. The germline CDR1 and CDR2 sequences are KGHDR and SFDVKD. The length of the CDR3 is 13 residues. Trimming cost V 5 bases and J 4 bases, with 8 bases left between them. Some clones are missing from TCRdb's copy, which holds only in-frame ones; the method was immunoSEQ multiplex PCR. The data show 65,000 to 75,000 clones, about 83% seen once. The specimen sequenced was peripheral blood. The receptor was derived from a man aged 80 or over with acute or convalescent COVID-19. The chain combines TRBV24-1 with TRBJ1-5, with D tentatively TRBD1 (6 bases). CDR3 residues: CATSGQGNQPQHF. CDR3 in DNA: TGTGCCACCAGTGGTCAGGGGAATCAGCCCCAGCATTTT.